Presented here are 3 T cell receptor beta chains from one specimen sequenced in a study of T cell responses to AZD1222 COVID-19 vaccine. TCRdb's table, derived via immunoSEQ multiplex PCR, lists solely in-frame clones and lacks some. This table holds approximately 83,000 clones, just over 90% found once. Sequences were derived from peripheral blood, sampled on day 0 of MenACWY control vaccination. All receptors come from an adult in good health.

This sequence joins TRBV6-2 or TRBV6-3 and TRBJ2-1, with D unresolved. V lost 6 bases and J lost 4, with 13 bases in between. The V gene's germline CDR1 is MNHEY and CDR2 SVGEGT. The CDR3 length is 14 residues. The CDR3 here is CASSLALGYNEQFF. The CDR3 nucleotides are TGTGCCAGCAGCCTGGCCCTGGGGTACAATGAGCAGTTCTTC.

The gene calls are TRBV19 and TRBJ2-1; no definite D call. This CDR3 is built from 14 residues. Germline V gene data show CDR1 as LNHDA and CDR2 as SQIVND (reference sequence). V gave up 5 bases and J gave up 0 bases, with 8 bases separating them. The CDR3 sequence is CASSSPPSYNEQFF. CDR3 nucleotide sequence: TGTGCCAGTAGTTCCCCTCCCTCCTACAATGAGCAGTTCTTC.

Only a few counts were recorded for this clone. This rearrangement joins TRBV28 to TRBJ2-2; 8 bases are a match to TRBD2. Trimming took 6 bases from V and 9 from J; bases not matched to a gene: 9. The CDR3 has 14 residues. CDR1 and CDR2 (germline): MDHEN, SYDVKM. CDR3 protein: CASSGSGSRRELFF. The CDR3 nucleotides read TGTGCCAGCAGCGGAAGCGGGAGTAGGAGGGAGCTGTTTTTT.